The 21 T cell receptor beta chains below all came from one sample that was sequenced in a study of CD8 T cells in ankylosing spondylitis (dated by TCRdb to the late 2010s). Antigens of these TCRs are unknown. What the study reported, not specific to this receptor: Blood from ankylosing spondylitis patients appeared to be characterized by a TCR beta motif composed of roughly 8 highly homologous amino acid variants.

Preparation of the library involved 5' RACE. The instrument was an Illumina HiSeq 2500. The raw public data were reprocessed by TCRdb itself: fastp quality trimming at Q25, MiXCR clonotype calling, in-frame beta chains only. Identical CDR3 protein sequences are pooled into one entry, listed with their most common genes and DNA. For this sample the table gives about 420,000 distinct CDR3 sequences, of which about a fifth were detected only once. Roughly 16% of the sample is in the top ten clones. Material for sequencing was blood, either unsorted or a sorted T cell fraction (not recorded which). All receptors come from a male donor with ankylosing spondylitis.

This clonotype was seen a few times. The chain combines TRBV28 with TRBJ2-2; a weak D match, TRBD1 (6 bases). Per germline, CDR1 MDHEN and CDR2 SYDVKM. V was trimmed by 6 bases and J by 2 bases, leaving 10 bases between them. The CDR3 spans 14 residues. CDR3 sequence: CASSGTPNTGELFF. CDR3 DNA: TGTGCCAGCAGCGGGACACCCAACACCGGGGAGCTGTTTTTT. Based on the CDR3 plus reference TRBV28 and TRBJ2-2, the full variable domain is DVKVTQSSRYLVKRTGEKVFLECVQDMDHENMFWYRQDPGLGLRLIYFSYDVKMKEKGDIPEGYSVSREKKERFSLILESASTNQTSMYLCASSGTPNTGELFFGEGSRLTVL.

The chain has TRBV28 and TRBJ1-1; the D is unclear. V was clipped by 6 bases and J by 6 bases, with 11 bases between them. Germline values: CDR1 MDHEN, CDR2 SYDVKM. This CDR3 contains 12 residues. This chain's CDR3 is CASSPNVPEAFF. As DNA, the CDR3 is TGTGCCAGCAGCCCTAATGTACCTGAAGCTTTCTTT.

The chain has TRBV7-2 and TRBJ2-7, with TRBD2 matching 9 bases. The CDR3 has 17 amino acids. V trimming: 1 base; J trimming: 5 bases; junction bases outside the gene matches: 12. CDR1 is SGHTA and CDR2 is FQGNSA in the germline V gene. The DNA of the CDR3 is TGTGCCAGCAGCTTAGGGGGCAGCAGCGGGAGGATCCACGAGCAGTACTTC. As protein: CASSLGGSSGRIHEQYF.

There are a few counts of this clonotype. The J gene is TRBJ2-3, the V gene TRBV2, with 15 bases that match TRBD2. Per germline, CDR1 SNHLY and CDR2 FYNNEI. Losses at the gene ends were 9 bases for V and 6 bases for J; bases not matched to a gene: 4. The CDR3 contains 14 residues. CDR3 bases: TGTGCCAGGGGACTAGCGGGAGGAACGGATACGCAGTATTTT. Protein: CARGLAGGTDTQYF.

The J gene is TRBJ2-5, the V gene TRBV20-1; D not certain. The V gene's germline CDR1 is DFQATT and CDR2 SNEGSKA (reference sequence). The V gene lost 6 bases and the J gene lost 5 bases, with 7 bases spanning the gap. The CDR3 extends over 10 amino acids. The CDR3 region is CSALVETQYF. The CDR3 coding sequence is TGCAGTGCCCTCGTTGAGACCCAGTACTTC.

This clonotype was counted a single time. V gene TRBV21-1 combines with J gene TRBJ2-1; TRBD1 is taken as the D call from the table, unchecked against the DNA. TRBV21-1 represents a pseudogene. This CDR3 contains 16 residues. CDR3 loop: CASSKGGQVSHNEQFF. The CDR3 DNA sequence: TGTGCCAGCAGCAAGGGCGGACAGGTTTCCCACAATGAGCAGTTCTTC.

This clonotype was recorded many times. The V call is TRBV27, the J call TRBJ2-1, with D possibly being TRBD1 (5 bases). The V end lost 5 bases, the J end lost 15 bases, and 17 bases lay between the germline ends. Germline lookup yields CDR1 MNHEY and CDR2 SMNVEV (reference sequence). The CDR3 has 12 residues. The CDR3 DNA reads as TGTGCCAGCAGTCTACGAGCAGGGATCCTGTTCTTC. This translates into CASSLRAGILFF.

The gene calls are TRBV20-1 and TRBJ2-2; 7 bases agree with TRBD1. This CDR3 spans 15 amino acids. Germline trimming cut 5 bases from V and 0 bases from J; bases unmatched to any gene: 6. Germline loops: CDR1 DFQATT, CDR2 SNEGSKA (reference sequence). In DNA form, the CDR3 reads TGCAGTGCTCCCATAGGGGGCCCGAACACCGGGGAGCTGTTTTTT. Its translation: CSAPIGGPNTGELFF.

This clonotype was seen repeatedly, ten times or more. This chain uses TRBV29-1 with TRBJ2-5; possible D gene TRBD2, 5 bases. V was cut by 6 bases and J by 3 bases, with 14 bases left in between. Germline V gene sequence: CDR1 SQVTM, CDR2 ANQGSEA. The CDR3 runs 13 residues. The chain's CDR3 is CSVKATGKETQYF. The CDR3 DNA follows: TGCAGCGTCAAGGCCACGGGGAAAGAGACCCAGTACTTC.

V is TRBV7-2 and J is TRBJ1-6; a weak D match, TRBD1 (5 bases). V was pared by 5 bases and J by 9 bases, with 14 bases between. Germline CDR1 and CDR2: SGHTA and FQGNSA. The CDR3 covers 14 residues. The CDR3 DNA follows: TGTGCCAGCAGCAATCTTAAGGGGAGTTCACCCCTCCACTTT. This encodes CASSNLKGSSPLHF.

The genes are TRBV7-9 and TRBJ1-2; possibly TRBD1 for D (6 bases). The V end lost 5 bases, the J end lost 2 bases, and 21 bases lay between the germline ends. The germline CDR1 and CDR2 sequences are SEHNR and FQNEAQ (reference sequence). The CDR3 runs to 17 residues. The CDR3 is CASSNHTQGKNNYGYTF. The CDR3 nucleotides read TGTGCCAGCAGCAACCACACTCAGGGGAAGAACAACTATGGCTACACCTTC.

This clonotype was seen more than once but under ten times. The V call is TRBV19, the J call TRBJ2-1, with 8 nucleotides matching TRBD2. The V gene's germline CDR1 is LNHDA and CDR2 SQIVND (reference sequence). With V trimmed by 4 bases and J by 5 bases, 19 bases remained unmatched. The CDR3 covers 19 residues. In nucleotides, the CDR3 is TGTGCCAGTAGTACGCCCCGACCTTCTAGCGGGTTACAAGACAATGAGCAGTTCTTC. This gives the protein CASSTPRPSSGLQDNEQFF.

The chain is built from TRBV19 and TRBJ2-2; 8 positions match TRBD1. Looked up from germline, CDR1 is LNHDA and CDR2 is SQIVND (reference sequence). CDR3 length: 16 residues. Losses at the gene ends were 7 bases for V and 5 bases for J; bases not matched to a gene: 12. For the CDR3, the DNA is TGTGCCAGTACCGGGGGTCGGACAGGGTCGACCGGGGAGCTGTTTTTT. This sequence encodes CASTGGRTGSTGELFF. Full variable domain (missing parts from reference TRBV19 and TRBJ2-2): DGGITQSPKYLFRKEGQNVTLSCEQNLNHDAMYWYRQDPGQGLRLIYYSQIVNDFQKGDIAEGYSVSREKKESFPLTVTSAQKNPTAFYLCASTGGRTGSTGELFFGEGSRLTVL.

V and J are TRBV7-2 and TRBJ2-5, with 8 bases lining up with TRBD2. Germline values: CDR1 SGHTA, CDR2 FQGNSA. With 3 bases clipped from V and 4 bases from J, the junction kept 7 bases outside the gene matches. The length of the CDR3 is 15 residues. The CDR3 reads CASSLGGRFRETQYF. In DNA, the CDR3 is TGTGCCAGCAGCTTGGGCGGGAGGTTTAGAGAGACCCAGTACTTC.

In the case of this clonotype: This may arise from a read error, as a much more abundant clone is one base away. The gene calls are TRBV29-1 and TRBJ2-1, with TRBD2 matching over 7 bases. The CDR3 is 18 residues long. The germline gives CDR1 SQVTM, CDR2 ANQGSEA. CDR3 amino acids: CSVEAGVMAGALYNEQLF. The CDR3 DNA sequence: TGCAGCGTTGAAGCGGGGGTTATGGCGGGAGCTCTCTACAATGAGCAGTTATTC.

The chain has TRBV3-1 and TRBJ1-1, with unresolved D. CDR1 is LGHDT and CDR2 is YNNKEL in the germline V gene (reference sequence). CDR3 size: 13 residues. Between the trimmed V and J ends, which lost 1 base and 4 bases, there was a span of 7 bases. Here the CDR3 DNA reads TGTGCCAGCAGCCAAGTCCCCGGCACTGAAGCTTTCTTT. Protein product: CASSQVPGTEAFF.

This clonotype showed up just once. The chain links TRBV28 to TRBJ2-1, with D perhaps matching TRBD2 (6 bases). Trimming pared 3 bases from V and 0 bases from J, leaving 12 bases between. The CDR3 runs 16 residues. Germline V gene data show CDR1 as MDHEN and CDR2 as SYDVKM. Here the CDR3 DNA reads TGTGCCAGCAGTTTGGGGGACTTCGACTCCTACAATGAGCAGTTCTTC. It is translated as CASSLGDFDSYNEQFF.

This chain connects TRBV9 to TRBJ1-2; D is perhaps TRBD1 (5 bases). Deletions cut 0 bases from V and 2 bases from J, with 11 bases between. CDR1 is SGDLS and CDR2 is YYNGEE in the germline V gene. The CDR3 runs 15 residues. The CDR3 nucleotides read TGTGCCAGCAGCGTAGCGGCAGGGCTGAACTATGGCTACACCTTC. It is translated as CASSVAAGLNYGYTF.

The chain combines TRBV7-3 with TRBJ2-1, with D unclear. V lost 0 bases and J lost 9, with 24 bases in between. The CDR3 has 18 residues. Germline values: CDR1 SGHTA, CDR2 FQGTGA. The CDR3 DNA sequence: TGTGCCAGCAGCTTAACGGCTCGACGGAGCCTGCCTGAAAGTGAGCAGTTCTTC. Amino acid sequence: CASSLTARRSLPESEQFF.

The chain carries TRBV28 and TRBJ1-1; no definite D call. Trimming removed 2 bases from V and 2 bases from J, with 9 bases in between. CDR1 MDHEN and CDR2 SYDVKM come from the germline V gene. The CDR3 totals 14 residues. CDR3 sequence: CASSLVQRNTEAFF. The CDR3 DNA reads TGTGCCAGCAGTTTAGTGCAGAGAAACACTGAAGCTTTCTTT.

This rearrangement joins TRBV6-1 to TRBJ2-6; D not resolved. V was trimmed by 10 bases and J by 0 bases, leaving 16 bases between them. Germline V gene lookup returns CDR1 MNHNS and CDR2 SASEGT. CDR3 length: 16 amino acids. Here the CDR3 DNA reads TGTGCCATCGGAAGAAGGAGAAGCTCTGGGGCCAACGTCCTGACTTTC. It codes for CAIGRRRSSGANVLTF.